The rows below give T cell receptor beta chains drawn from one sample of a study of shared clonotypes between healthy human individuals. Generated by immunoSEQ multiplex PCR, the TCRdb table keeps only in-frame clones and is missing some. The data show roughly 500,000 clones, roughly 80% seen once. Sequenced material: PBMCs. These receptors were obtained from a woman between 35 and 50 years old in good health. Some clones in this sample may be carry-over from other donors' samples. Each CDR3 is given with its conserved first and last residue. The order of the fields is clone size, V gene, J gene, D gene, CDR3 DNA, CDR3 protein. The D gene is left open where the match is weak. The size of a clone is reported for some rows only, either as once, few or many, or as a class for expanded clones.

abundance: -; v_gene: TRBV9; j_gene: TRBJ1-5; d_gene: TRBD1; CDR3nt: TGTGCCAGCAGCGCAGGACAGGGAGTTGGGCCCCAGCATTTT; CDR3aa: CASSAGQGVGPQHF
abundance: -; v_gene: TRBV5-1; j_gene: TRBJ1-1; d_gene: -; CDR3nt: TGCGCCAGCAGCTTGGTTTGGGCAGGGATTGATACTGAAGCTTTCTTT; CDR3aa: CASSLVWAGIDTEAFF
abundance: -; v_gene: TRBV7-3; j_gene: TRBJ2-2; d_gene: -; CDR3nt: TGTGCCAGCAGCATCAAGACCAACGGGGAGCTGTTTTTT; CDR3aa: CASSIKTNGELFF
abundance: -; v_gene: TRBV6-6; j_gene: TRBJ2-7; d_gene: -; CDR3nt: TGTGCCAGCAGTTACGGAAGACCCTCCTACGAGCAGTACTTC; CDR3aa: CASSYGRPSYEQYF
abundance: once; v_gene: TRBV4-2; j_gene: TRBJ2-7; d_gene: TRBD2; CDR3nt: TGTGCCAGCAGCCGTAGCGGGACAAAGGGAGAGCAGTACTTC; CDR3aa: CASSRSGTKGEQYF
abundance: -; v_gene: TRBV4-2; j_gene: TRBJ2-5; d_gene: TRBD1; CDR3nt: TGTGCCAGCAGCCAAGAATCTGCCGGGACAGGGGTTTTTGAGACCCAGTACTTC; CDR3aa: CASSQESAGTGVFETQYF
abundance: -; v_gene: TRBV28; j_gene: TRBJ1-3; d_gene: -; CDR3nt: TGTGCCAGCAGTTTAGGGGGGTTTTCGGGAAACACCATATATTTT; CDR3aa: CASSLGGFSGNTIYF
abundance: -; v_gene: TRBV19; j_gene: TRBJ2-7; d_gene: TRBD2; CDR3nt: TGTGCCAGTAGTATAGATTACAGCGGGAAGGGACTCTACGAGCAGTACTTC; CDR3aa: CASSIDYSGKGLYEQYF
abundance: -; v_gene: TRBV18; j_gene: TRBJ1-1; d_gene: -; CDR3nt: TGTGCCAGCTCATTAGACAGGAACACAAACACTGAAGCTTTCTTT; CDR3aa: CASSLDRNTNTEAFF
abundance: -; v_gene: TRBV27; j_gene: TRBJ2-1; d_gene: TRBD2; CDR3nt: TGTGCCAGCAGCTGGATAGCGGGAGGCTTAAGCAATGAGCAGTTCTTC; CDR3aa: CASSWIAGGLSNEQFF
abundance: few; v_gene: TRBV11-2; j_gene: TRBJ2-2; d_gene: -; CDR3nt: TGTGCCAGCAGCTTCTGGGCTACCGGGGAGCTGTTTTTT; CDR3aa: CASSFWATGELFF
abundance: -; v_gene: TRBV5-4; j_gene: TRBJ1-4; d_gene: TRBD1; CDR3nt: TGTGCCAGCAGCAGCGGACAGGGGGCAAGGAGAAGTGAAAAACTGTTTTTT; CDR3aa: CASSSGQGARRSEKLFF
abundance: -; v_gene: TRBV28; j_gene: TRBJ2-1; d_gene: -; CDR3nt: TGTGCCAGCAGTTTAAGCTCCTACAATGAGCAGTTCTTC; CDR3aa: CASSLSSYNEQFF
abundance: -; v_gene: TRBV29-1; j_gene: TRBJ1-2; d_gene: -; CDR3nt: TGCAGCGTTGAAAAACGGACGTCGAACTATGGCTACACCTTC; CDR3aa: CSVEKRTSNYGYTF
abundance: -; v_gene: TRBV28; j_gene: TRBJ1-3; d_gene: -; CDR3nt: TGTGCCAGCAGTCCCGGGGGGTCTGGAAACACCATATATTTT; CDR3aa: CASSPGGSGNTIYF
abundance: few; v_gene: TRBV7-9; j_gene: TRBJ1-2; d_gene: TRBD1; CDR3nt: TGTGCCAGCAGCTTTCCGGGACAGGGTAACTATGGTTACACCTTC; CDR3aa: CASSFPGQGNYGYTF
abundance: -; v_gene: TRBV28; j_gene: TRBJ2-7; d_gene: TRBD2; CDR3nt: TGTGCCAGCGGTCTTCTAGCGGGAGTGGGCGAGCAGTACTTC; CDR3aa: CASGLLAGVGEQYF
abundance: -; v_gene: TRBV5-4; j_gene: TRBJ1-4; d_gene: TRBD1; CDR3nt: TGTGCCAGCAGCTCGCTTGGGACAGGGGGAACTAATGAAAAACTGTTTTTT; CDR3aa: CASSSLGTGGTNEKLFF
abundance: -; v_gene: TRBV7-8; j_gene: TRBJ2-7; d_gene: TRBD2; CDR3nt: TGTGCCAGCAGCCCCCTGGCGGGAGGGCCCTACGAGCAGTACTTC; CDR3aa: CASSPLAGGPYEQYF
abundance: -; v_gene: TRBV5-1; j_gene: TRBJ1-2; d_gene: TRBD1; CDR3nt: TGCGCCAGCAGCTTGGCCCCGGGGACAGGACTCAACTATGGCTACACCTTC; CDR3aa: CASSLAPGTGLNYGYTF
abundance: once; v_gene: TRBV5-1; j_gene: TRBJ1-5; d_gene: -; CDR3nt: TGCGCCAGCAGCTTGGAAGGGTCCGATCAGCCCCAGCATTTT; CDR3aa: CASSLEGSDQPQHF
abundance: -; v_gene: TRBV2; j_gene: TRBJ1-2; d_gene: -; CDR3nt: TGTGCCAGCAGTGAATTGGGCCAGAACTATGGCTACACCTTC; CDR3aa: CASSELGQNYGYTF
abundance: once; v_gene: TRBV10-3; j_gene: TRBJ1-2; d_gene: TRBD1; CDR3nt: TGTGCCATCAGTGAGTCAGCGAGGACAGGGGGCTCAGGTCTAGATGGCTACACCTTC; CDR3aa: CAISESARTGGSGLDGYTF
abundance: -; v_gene: TRBV29-1; j_gene: TRBJ2-1; d_gene: -; CDR3nt: TGCAGCGCCCTGAATGTTGGCGGCAATGAGCAGTTCTTC; CDR3aa: CSALNVGGNEQFF
abundance: -; v_gene: TRBV28; j_gene: TRBJ2-7; d_gene: -; CDR3nt: TGTGCCAGTCAACCGGGACAAGCCTACGAGCAGTACTTC; CDR3aa: CASQPGQAYEQYF
abundance: -; v_gene: TRBV7-8; j_gene: TRBJ1-2; d_gene: -; CDR3nt: TGTGCCAGCAGCTCCCAGACAGGATTTTGGGGTGGCTACACCTTC; CDR3aa: CASSSQTGFWGGYTF
abundance: -; v_gene: TRBV4-2; j_gene: TRBJ2-2; d_gene: TRBD1; CDR3nt: TGTGCCAGCAGCTCTAACAGGGGGGTGGTCACCGGGGAGCTGTTTTTT; CDR3aa: CASSSNRGVVTGELFF
abundance: -; v_gene: TRBV4-1; j_gene: TRBJ2-2; d_gene: -; CDR3nt: TGCGCCAGCAGCCAGGGGACCCCGAACACCGGGGAGCTGTTTTTT; CDR3aa: CASSQGTPNTGELFF
abundance: -; v_gene: TRBV27; j_gene: TRBJ1-1; d_gene: -; CDR3nt: TGTGCCAGCAGTTTTCTAACAGGGTTAGTCGATGGTGAAGCTTTCTTT; CDR3aa: CASSFLTGLVDGEAFF
abundance: -; v_gene: TRBV29-1; j_gene: TRBJ2-2; d_gene: -; CDR3nt: TGCAGCGTCCTGGGGGAGAACACCGGGGAGCTGTTTTTT; CDR3aa: CSVLGENTGELFF
abundance: few; v_gene: TRBV7-3; j_gene: TRBJ2-3; d_gene: TRBD2; CDR3nt: TGTGCCAGCAGCTTAGCGGGAGGGCGGACAGATACGCAGTATTTT; CDR3aa: CASSLAGGRTDTQYF
abundance: -; v_gene: TRBV30; j_gene: TRBJ2-6; d_gene: -; CDR3nt: TGTGCCTGGAGTGTTGGGGCCAACGTCCTGACTTTC; CDR3aa: CAWSVGANVLTF